What follows are 4 T cell receptor beta chains derived from one specimen sequenced in a study of T cell changes during pregnancy in multiple sclerosis. Repertoires were generated with immunoSEQ multiplex PCR, while TCRdb's copy carries only in-frame clones and drops some. The table has over 50,000 clones, approximately 90% seen once. Sequenced: peripheral blood from another person, used as feeder cells. Receptors were obtained from a human donor whose cells served as feeder cells for cultures in a pregnancy study.

The rearrangement uses TRBV18 and TRBJ2-1; 7 nucleotides agree with TRBD2. CDR3 length: 16 residues. The V segment lost 1 base and the J segment 7 bases; nucleotides outside the gene matches: 10. Germline V CDR1 and CDR2: KGHSH, LQKENI. CDR3 residues: CASSPLHSGGINEQFF. As DNA, the CDR3 is TGTGCCAGCTCACCACTCCACTCCGGGGGGATAAATGAGCAGTTCTTC.

The chain is built from TRBV30 and TRBJ2-7; D uncertain. V shed 3 bases and J shed 0 bases, with 3 bases lying between them. Germline V gives CDR1 GTSNPN, CDR2 SVGIG (reference sequence). CDR3 size: 11 residues. The CDR3 region is CAWSRSYEQYF. Here the CDR3 DNA reads TGTGCCTGGAGCCGCTCCTACGAGCAGTACTTC.

This clone showed up just a few times. The genes are TRBV19 and TRBJ1-2; no reliable D call. The CDR3 contains 14 residues. V was cut by 6 bases and J by 0 bases, with 11 bases left in between. The V gene's germline CDR1 is LNHDA and CDR2 SQIVND (reference sequence). The DNA of the CDR3 is TGTGCCAGTAGCCCAATTAATTCTAACTATGGCTACACCTTC. Translated: CASSPINSNYGYTF. The variable domain in full, with the rest retrieved from reference TRBV19 and TRBJ1-2, is DGGITQSPKYLFRKEGQNVTLSCEQNLNHDAMYWYRQDPGQGLRLIYYSQIVNDFQKGDIAEGYSVSREKKESFPLTVTSAQKNPTAFYLCASSPINSNYGYTFGSGTRLTVV.

The J gene is TRBJ2-7, the V gene TRBV7-6, with D tentatively TRBD1 (6 bases). Germline V gives CDR1 SGHVS, CDR2 FNYEAQ. The CDR3 is 14 residues long. V lost 5 bases to trimming and J lost 1 base, with 12 bases between them. CDR3 in amino acids: CASSDQTGSYEQYF. The CDR3 region has the DNA TGTGCCAGCAGCGATCAAACAGGGTCCTACGAGCAGTACTTC.